The 26 T cell receptor beta chains listed next were all sequenced from one sample in a study of beta chain features in type 1 diabetes (dated by TCRdb to between 2017 and 2018). The full study reports these points: Type 1 diabetes patients showed a moderate but significant shortening of TCRB CDR3 length in all four CD4+ subsets.

The method was the immunoSEQ multiplex PCR assay. The High Capacity cDNA Reverse Transcription Kit was used to reverse transcribe all of the isolated RNA, meaning that expressed TCRB transcripts were what got sequenced. Here the immuneACCESS table is served through TCRdb, limited to in-frame sequences with V and J called. Missing clones are a known gap in these copies; in checked studies unresolved V genes cover under half, and the rest lacks a known reason. Present in this sample are hundreds of thousands of clones, about a tenth of which were seen just once. The top ten clonotypes cover roughly 1% of the sample. For these receptors, no antigen is known. The sequenced sample was central memory CD4+ T cells from blood. The receptors come from a man aged 30 to 45 with type 1 diabetes.

This clone was seen a few times. This chain links TRBV28 with TRBJ2-3; no firm D call. Trimming shortened V by 2 bases and J by 2 bases, and 8 bases separated the two germline ends. CDR1 MDHEN and CDR2 SYDVKM come from the germline V gene. This CDR3 has 14 residues. In nucleotides, the CDR3 is TGTGCCAGCAGTTTAGAGCGAGTCACAGATACGCAGTATTTT. Translating it yields CASSLERVTDTQYF.

V usage is TRBV6-5 and J usage is TRBJ1-6, with D maybe TRBD1 (5 bases). Germline CDR1 MNHEY, CDR2 SVGAGI. This CDR3 spans 15 amino acids. Trimming took 5 bases from V and 7 from J, leaving 15 bases between them. The CDR3 sequence is CASSSSAGYNSPLHF. Here the CDR3 DNA reads TGTGCCAGCAGTAGCTCGGCAGGGTACAATTCACCCCTCCACTTT.

In its sample, this clone was seen many times. The chain uses TRBV5-1 and TRBJ1-1; 7 nucleotides agree with TRBD1. Germline CDR1 and CDR2: SGHRS and YFSETQ. V trimming: 5 bases; J trimming: 4 bases; junction bases outside the gene matches: 5. The CDR3 runs to 13 residues. CDR3 DNA: TGCGCCAGCAGGCTAGACAGGGCCACTGAAGCTTTCTTT. The encoded protein is CASRLDRATEAFF.

V is TRBV30 and J is TRBJ1-3; no firm D call. V shed 4 bases and J shed 0 bases, with 7 bases lying between them. Germline values: CDR1 GTSNPN, CDR2 SVGIG (reference sequence). The CDR3 contains 13 residues. The CDR3 bases are TGTGCCTGGAAGTCCGTCTCTGGAAACACCATATATTTT. Translating gives CAWKSVSGNTIYF.

This clone has just a few counts. This chain links TRBV7-2 with TRBJ2-7; the D gene is possibly TRBD2 (5 bases). Trimming removed 5 bases at V and 0 bases at J, with 11 bases between. Germline CDR1 is SGHTA and CDR2 is FQGNSA. CDR3 length: 14 residues. In DNA form, the CDR3 reads TGTGCCAGCAGCAGAGGCGGGTTCTCCTACGAGCAGTACTTC. As protein: CASSRGGFSYEQYF. The full variable domain, with the rest looked up from reference TRBV7-2 and TRBJ2-7, is GAGVSQSPSNKVTEKGKDVELRCDPISGHTALYWYRQSLGQGLEFLIYFQGNSAPDKSGLPSDRFSAERTGGSVSTLTIQRTQQEDSAVYLCASSRGGFSYEQYFGPGTRLTVT.

The CDR3 protein is CASSELGGWETQYF. CDR3 nucleotide sequence: TGCGCCAGCAGTGAGCTCGGGGGGTGGGAGACCCAGTACTTC. The chain employs TRBV10-2 and TRBJ2-5, with 7 bases fitting TRBD2. The CDR3 runs 14 residues. In germline, CDR1 is WSHSY, CDR2 SAAADI. Germline trimming cut 2 bases from V and 5 bases from J; bases unmatched to any gene: 5.

This clone occurred a few times. The J gene is TRBJ1-3, the V gene TRBV6-1; D is uncertain. The CDR3 runs 14 residues. The ends were cut back, 5 bases at V and 4 bases at J, with 12 bases in the middle. Germline CDR1 and CDR2: MNHNS and SASEGT. CDR3 region: CASSPGGSGNTIYF. The CDR3 nucleotides are TGTGCCAGCAGTCCCGGTGGCTCCGGAAACACCATATATTTT.

The rearrangement uses TRBV2 and TRBJ2-7, with D unclear. Between the trimmed V and J ends, which lost 9 bases and 4 bases, there was a span of 10 bases. This CDR3 comprises 11 residues. Germline values: CDR1 SNHLY, CDR2 FYNNEI. CDR3 residues: CASSTPYEQYF. As DNA, the CDR3 is TGTGCCAGTTCAACCCCGTACGAGCAGTACTTC. The full variable domain, its missing parts supplied by reference TRBV2 and TRBJ2-7, is EPEVTQTPSHQVTQMGQEVILRCVPISNHLYFYWYRQILGQKVEFLVSFYNNEISEKSEIFDDQFSVERPDGSNFTLKIRSTKLEDSAMYFCASSTPYEQYFGPGTRLTVT.

The rearrangement joins TRBV7-2 to TRBJ2-3; 7 bases map to TRBD2. J was trimmed by 10 bases and V by 1 base; bases with no gene match: 2. Germline CDR1 and CDR2: SGHTA and FQGNSA. The CDR3 totals 12 residues. CDR3 residues: CASSLEAGAQYF. The CDR3 nucleotides read TGTGCCAGCAGCTTAGAGGCGGGGGCGCAGTATTTT.

This clone was counted a few times. Other DNA sequences in the sample encode the same CDR3. The J gene is TRBJ1-5, the V gene TRBV18; TRBD1 matches 8 bases. The germline V gene encodes CDR1 KGHSH and CDR2 LQKENI. This CDR3 has 14 residues. Trimming removed 3 bases from V and 2 bases from J; junction bases left unmatched: 0. This chain's CDR3 is CASSPTGGNQPQHF. As DNA, the CDR3 is TGTGCCAGCTCACCGACAGGGGGCAATCAGCCCCAGCATTTT.

The chain is built from TRBV2 and TRBJ2-1; 7 bases agree with TRBD1. Germline CDR1 is SNHLY and CDR2 is FYNNEI. The CDR3 loop spans 13 amino acids. J was trimmed by 6 bases and V by 5 bases; bases with no gene match: 4. The CDR3 DNA follows: TGTGCCAGCAGTAGCGACAGGGCCAATGAGCAGTTCTTC. Its protein product is CASSSDRANEQFF. Combining the CDR3 with reference TRBV2 and TRBJ2-1 gives the whole variable domain EPEVTQTPSHQVTQMGQEVILRCVPISNHLYFYWYRQILGQKVEFLVSFYNNEISEKSEIFDDQFSVERPDGSNFTLKIRSTKLEDSAMYFCASSSDRANEQFFGPGTRLTVL.

This chain joins TRBV7-2 and TRBJ2-3, with a tentative D call TRBD2 (5 bases). V lost 5 bases and J lost 2, with 14 bases in between. Germline CDR1 reads SGHTA; CDR2 reads FQGNSA. The CDR3 covers 15 residues. The CDR3 protein is CASSPLGSTTDTQYF. The CDR3 nucleotides are TGTGCCAGCAGCCCACTAGGGAGCACCACAGATACGCAGTATTTT.

The rearrangement joins TRBV18 to TRBJ1-1, with D hard to call. CDR3 length equals 13 residues. Germline-derived CDR1 and CDR2 are KGHSH and LQKENI. V lost 2 bases and J 10 bases, leaving 14 bases between the germline ends. The CDR3 nucleotides are TGTGCCAGCTCACCAGGAGTTACATCTGGAGCTTTCTTT. Its protein product is CASSPGVTSGAFF.

The sample holds a few counts of this clone. This chain links TRBV7-9 with TRBJ1-1, with D perhaps TRBD1 (5 bases). This CDR3 has 14 amino acids. V was clipped by 2 bases and J by 1 base, with 8 bases between them. Germline lookup yields CDR1 SEHNR and CDR2 FQNEAQ (reference sequence). The CDR3 here is CASSLLQANTEAFF. CDR3 bases: TGTGCCAGCAGCTTATTACAGGCGAACACTGAAGCTTTCTTT.

V and J are TRBV6-7 and TRBJ2-2; TRBD1 matches 9 bases. TRBV6-7 is assigned to the ORF class and has an uncertain function. V dropped 10 bases and J dropped 3; count of bases not matched to a gene: 9. The CDR3 spans 15 residues. The chain's CDR3 is CATHLGTGYTGELFF. CDR3 coding DNA: TGTGCCACCCACCTAGGGACAGGGTACACCGGGGAGCTGTTTTTT.

The genes are TRBV5-6 and TRBJ2-7; D gene uncertain. The ends were cut back, 3 bases at V and 5 bases at J, with 6 bases in the middle. Germline CDR1 and CDR2: SGHDT and YYEEEE. The CDR3 spans 11 residues. DNA of the CDR3: TGTGCCAGCAGCTCCAGGAACGAGCAGTACTTC. This translates into CASSSRNEQYF.

In its sample, this clone was seen a few times. This chain links TRBV16 with TRBJ2-5, with D unclear. The V gene lost 8 bases and the J gene lost 5 bases, with 12 bases spanning the gap. The CDR3 contains 12 residues. Germline-derived CDR1 and CDR2 are KGHSY and FQNENV. CDR3 in amino acids: CASAELRETQYF. The DNA for the CDR3 is TGTGCCAGCGCGGAATTGAGGGAGACCCAGTACTTC.

On this clone itself: This sample also contains other DNA sequences that code for the same CDR3. The chain couples TRBV28 to TRBJ1-1; no reliable D call. The germline V gene encodes CDR1 MDHEN and CDR2 SYDVKM. Between the trimmed V and J ends, which lost 3 bases and 1 base, there was a span of 6 bases. CDR3 size: 13 residues. DNA for the CDR3: TGTGCCAGCAGTTTGCGCGGGAACACTGAAGCTTTCTTT. Amino acid sequence: CASSLRGNTEAFF.

The chain joins TRBV19 to TRBJ1-2; D is uncertain. Trimming took off 3 bases at V and 0 bases at J, with 11 bases between the two ends. The germline V gene encodes CDR1 LNHDA and CDR2 SQIVND (reference sequence). This CDR3 has 15 residues. For the CDR3, the DNA is TGTGCCAGTAGTATTCTTGGCGATTCTAACTATGGCTACACCTTC. It encodes CASSILGDSNYGYTF.

V gene TRBV27 combines with J gene TRBJ1-1; TRBD1 might be the D (6 bases). This CDR3 is 15 amino acids long. V was clipped by 6 bases and J by 0 bases, with 14 bases between them. Germline V gene data show CDR1 as MNHEY and CDR2 as SMNVEV (reference sequence). The CDR3 nucleotides read TGTGCCAGCAGCCGTGGACAGAACTTGAACACTGAAGCTTTCTTT. Its protein is CASSRGQNLNTEAFF.

The chain has TRBV2 and TRBJ1-5, with D hard to call. Germline V gene data show CDR1 as SNHLY and CDR2 as FYNNEI. The CDR3 runs to 13 residues. The ends were cut back, 0 bases at V and 5 bases at J, with 5 bases in the middle. In DNA, the CDR3 is TGTGCCAGCAGTGAAGCAGAGGATCAGCCCCAGCATTTT. Protein: CASSEAEDQPQHF.

There are many counts of this clone. The J gene is TRBJ2-2, the V gene TRBV5-5; TRBD1 matches 9 bases. After removal of 3 bases from V and 5 bases from J, the junction contained 5 bases not matched to a gene. This CDR3 is 15 amino acids long. The germline V gene encodes CDR1 SGHKS and CDR2 YYEKEE (reference sequence). The CDR3 bases are TGTGCCAGCAGCTCCCGGACAGGGGTAACCGGGGAGCTGTTTTTT. It specifies CASSSRTGVTGELFF.

This clone was counted between two and nine times. The chain carries TRBV7-2 and TRBJ2-7, with D tentatively TRBD1 or TRBD2 (6 bases each). This CDR3 is 15 amino acids long. CDR1 SGHTA and CDR2 FQGNSA come from the germline V gene. The V and J ends lost 4 bases and 2 bases respectively, with 15 bases between them. CDR3 residues: CASSSIGGGTYEQYF. DNA of the CDR3: TGTGCCAGCAGCTCGATAGGAGGGGGGACCTACGAGCAGTACTTC.

This clone was seen a few times. The chain uses TRBV5-6 and TRBJ1-2, with D unresolved. V was clipped by 3 bases and J by 4 bases, with 19 bases between them. The CDR3 contains 16 residues. Per the germline V gene, CDR1 is SGHDT and CDR2 is YYEEEE. The CDR3, as DNA: TGTGCCAGCAGCTCCCCCACCAAGACAAGCACCTATGGCTACACCTTC. Translated, it gives CASSSPTKTSTYGYTF.

The chain carries TRBV19 and TRBJ1-1; D not certain. In germline, CDR1 is LNHDA, CDR2 SQIVND (reference sequence). The V gene lost 5 bases and the J gene lost 8 bases, with 15 bases spanning the gap. The CDR3 contains 13 residues. CDR3 sequence reads: CASSPLRAREAFF. The DNA for the CDR3 is TGTGCCAGTAGTCCCTTGAGGGCCAGGGAAGCTTTCTTT.

This clone was found a few times. The sample has other DNA sequences that encode this CDR3 too. This chain connects TRBV29-1 to TRBJ2-1, with 7 bases fitting TRBD1. V was pared by 4 bases and J by 3 bases, with 3 bases of the junction left unmatched. Germline assignment: CDR1 SQVTM and CDR2 ANQGSEA. This CDR3 is 13 amino acids long. CDR3 nucleotides: TGCAGCGTTGCAGGGGGTTTCTACAATGAGCAGTTCTTC. It codes for CSVAGGFYNEQFF.